These 8 T cell receptor beta chains were all obtained from the same sample, sequenced in a study of identical twins. TCRdb analysed the 5' RACE reads with MiXCR anew, one entry per CDR3 protein. This table has about 890,000 distinct CDR3 sequences, roughly 12% appearing once. The sample was also reused in another study, on yellow fever vaccine responses in identical twins.

Sequenced material: PBMCs. The receptors stem from a woman aged 18-29 years in good health.

This clonotype turned up a few times. This chain connects TRBV20-1 to TRBJ2-2; TRBD1 matches at 12 bases. This CDR3 is 14 amino acids long. Germline V gene data show CDR1 as DFQATT and CDR2 as SNEGSKA (reference sequence). J gave up 8 bases and V 3 bases, and 4 bases lay outside the gene matches. The CDR3 is CSASSGQGAGELFF. The CDR3 DNA follows: TGCAGTGCTAGTTCGGGACAGGGGGCAGGGGAGCTGTTTTTT.

This clonotype was counted only a few times. The rearrangement uses TRBV20-1 and TRBJ1-4; weak D call: TRBD1 (5 bases). Trimming took off 3 bases at V and 8 bases at J, with 13 bases between the two ends. Per the germline V gene, CDR1 is DFQATT and CDR2 is SNEGSKA (reference sequence). There are 13 residues in the CDR3. The CDR3 DNA is TGCAGTGCTAGGGGGGGGACTGGCGAAAAACTGTTTTTT. It is translated as CSARGGTGEKLFF.

The rearrangement uses TRBV25-1 and TRBJ2-2; 10 bases map to TRBD2. Per the germline V gene, CDR1 is MGHDK and CDR2 is SYGVNS. The CDR3 runs to 16 residues. The ends lost 3 bases at V and 2 bases at J; junction bases unmatched: 3. The CDR3: CASSEWTSGNTGELFF. In nucleotides, the CDR3 is TGTGCCAGCAGTGAGTGGACTAGCGGAAACACCGGGGAGCTGTTTTTT.

V gene TRBV24-1 combines with J gene TRBJ1-2, with 7 bases aligning to TRBD1. J lost 7 bases, V lost 4 bases, and 5 bases had no gene match. Germline CDR1 and CDR2: KGHDR and SFDVKD. The CDR3 extends over 13 amino acids. This CDR3 is CATSEQGVGGYTF. The CDR3 region has the DNA TGTGCCACCAGTGAGCAGGGGGTTGGTGGCTACACCTTC.

The chain couples TRBV2 to TRBJ2-3; D is perhaps TRBD2 (5 bases). CDR3 size: 13 residues. Germline V gives CDR1 SNHLY, CDR2 FYNNEI. V was trimmed by 5 bases and J by 7 bases, leaving 13 bases between them. The CDR3 protein is CASSQIGGNTQYF. For the CDR3, the DNA is TGTGCCAGCAGTCAAATTGGAGGAAATACGCAGTATTTT.

In its sample, this clonotype was seen once. The rearrangement joins TRBV27 to TRBJ2-7; 11 bases map to TRBD2. The junction had 14 bases not matched to a gene; V was cut back by 7 bases and J by 6 bases. The CDR3 length is 16 residues. Germline V gene sequence: CDR1 MNHEY, CDR2 SMNVEV (reference sequence). CDR3: CASTPGTSGRRGEQYF. As DNA, the CDR3 is TGTGCCAGCACTCCCGGGACTAGCGGACGCAGGGGCGAGCAGTACTTC.

This clonotype has ten or more counts. The chain is built from TRBV7-2 and TRBJ2-3; D unclear. V shed 4 bases and J shed 2 bases, with 4 bases lying between them. The CDR3 is 12 residues long. Germline V gene sequence: CDR1 SGHTA, CDR2 FQGNSA. CDR3 amino acids: CASSSYTDTQYF. The CDR3 DNA follows: TGTGCCAGCAGCTCATACACAGATACGCAGTATTTT.

The genes are TRBV20-1 and TRBJ1-1; the D gene is possibly TRBD1 (6 bases). The CDR3 spans 15 residues. Per the germline V gene, CDR1 is DFQATT and CDR2 is SNEGSKA (reference sequence). V was shortened by 3 bases and J by 1 base, with 15 bases between the two germline ends. The CDR3 reads CSASVQGQPNTEAFF. CDR3 DNA: TGCAGTGCTAGTGTTCAAGGACAGCCGAACACTGAAGCTTTCTTT.